The 12 T cell receptor beta chains below come from one sample, sequenced in a study of T cells in Graves' hyperthyroidism and ophthalmopathy (dated by TCRdb to the late 2010s). The library was produced with multiplex PCR. The sequencing machine was an Illumina HiSeq 2000. Amplification of TCR beta CDR3 regions was carried out from RNA transcripts. For the first round of RT-PCR on the TCR CDR3, the HTBI primer set was used together with the Qiagen OneStep RT-PCR kit. Starting from the raw public reads, TCRdb applied fastp trimming at Q25, assembled clones with MiXCR and retained in-frame beta chains. Each record represents a unique CDR3 protein, reported with the most common genes and DNA among its rows. The sample records hundreds of thousands of distinct CDR3 sequences, around 45% of which are singletons. The ten largest account for 8.2% of the sample. Sequenced sample: peripheral blood or thyroid tissue (not recorded which). The source is a woman aged 18 to 35 with Graves' hyperthyroidism. Donor details come from another sample of the same person, matched by shared clones.

The rearrangement links TRBV15 to TRBJ2-6; D is ambiguous. V was trimmed by 3 bases and J by 6 bases, leaving 9 bases between them. Per the germline V gene, CDR1 is LNHNV and CDR2 is YYDKDF (reference sequence). The CDR3 spans 14 residues. The CDR3 loop is CATSSLTEANVLTF. In DNA form, the CDR3 reads TGTGCCACCAGCAGTCTGACCGAGGCCAACGTCCTGACTTTC.

This clonotype has a handful of counts. The chain carries TRBV6-6 and TRBJ1-3; D possibly corresponds to TRBD1 (6 bases). The germline gives CDR1 MNHNY, CDR2 SVGAGI (reference sequence). The ends were cut back, 5 bases at V and 2 bases at J, with 7 bases in the middle. The length of the CDR3 is 13 residues. CDR3 DNA sequence: TGTGCCAGCAGTGGACAGACTGGAAACACCATATATTTT. This sequence encodes CASSGQTGNTIYF.

The J gene is TRBJ2-7, the V gene TRBV2; 8 positions agree with TRBD2. The CDR3 sequence is 16 residues long. V shed 4 bases and J 0 bases; nucleotides not matched to a gene: 8. CDR1 is SNHLY and CDR2 is FYNNEI in the germline V gene. DNA for the CDR3: TGTGCCAGCAGTGGGGGCAGCGGGAGCCCCTCCTACGAGCAGTACTTC. Its translation: CASSGGSGSPSYEQYF.

In its sample, this clonotype was seen many times. V usage is TRBV15 and J usage is TRBJ2-7; D is tentatively TRBD1 or TRBD2 (6 bases each). The CDR3 covers 15 residues. V dropped 1 base and J dropped 0 bases, with 10 bases sitting between them. CDR1 and CDR2 (germline): LNHNV, YYDKDF (reference sequence). CDR3 DNA: TGTGCCACCAGCAGAGTCGGGGGCAGCTCCTACGAGCAGTACTTC. Residues: CATSRVGGSSYEQYF.

The chain links TRBV20-1 to TRBJ1-5, with D unclear. The germline gives CDR1 DFQATT, CDR2 SNEGSKA (reference sequence). V was shortened by 6 bases and J by 0 bases, with 9 bases between the two germline ends. The CDR3 sequence is 13 residues long. CDR3 in DNA: TGCAGTGCCGGGGATCTTAGCAATCAGCCCCAGCATTTT. The encoded protein is CSAGDLSNQPQHF.

J is TRBJ2-2 and V is TRBV7-3; TRBD1 agrees at 8 bases. V lost 5 bases, J lost 5 bases, and 13 bases stayed unmatched. The CDR3 sequence is 17 residues long. CDR1 is SGHTA and CDR2 is FQGTGA in the germline V gene. The CDR3 loop is CASSHESRTGFTGELFF. CDR3 nucleotide sequence: TGTGCCAGCAGCCACGAATCGAGGACAGGGTTTACCGGGGAGCTGTTTTTT. Together with reference TRBV7-3 and TRBJ2-2, the CDR3 gives the full variable domain: GAGVSQTPSNKVTEKGKYVELRCDPISGHTALYWYRQSLGQGPEFLIYFQGTGAADDSGLPNDRFFAVRPEGSVSTLKIQRTERGDSAVYLCASSHESRTGFTGELFFGEGSRLTVL.

A word on this clonotype: Just one base apart from a much larger clone, this may be a read error. This sequence joins TRBV24-1 and TRBJ2-7, with 14 positions matching TRBD2. The CDR3 has 16 residues. CDR1 is KGHDR and CDR2 is SFDVKD in the germline V gene. V lost 4 bases and J lost 6; bases outside the gene matches: 7. The CDR3 is CATSEPGTSGRGEQYF. In nucleotides, the CDR3 is TGTGCCACCAGTGAGCCCGGGACTAGCGGGAGAGGCGAGCAGTACTTC.

This clonotype was observed many times. V usage is TRBV7-8 and J usage is TRBJ2-5; the D is unclear. The V gene's germline CDR1 is SGHVS and CDR2 FQNEAQ. V dropped 4 bases and J dropped 5 bases, with 11 bases sitting between them. CDR3 length: 13 residues. The CDR3 reads CASSSAGGETQYF. Written as DNA, the CDR3 is TGTGCCAGCAGCTCCGCTGGCGGTGAGACCCAGTACTTC.

The V call is TRBV20-1, the J call TRBJ1-1; no reliable D call. Germline CDR1 DFQATT, CDR2 SNEGSKA (reference sequence). CDR3 size: 9 residues. Trimming removed 3 bases from V and 10 bases from J, with 6 bases in between. The DNA for the CDR3 is TGCAGTGCTAGGTCGACAGCTTTCTTT. This codes for CSARSTAFF.

This chain connects TRBV25-1 to TRBJ2-2; 12 bases fit TRBD2. Germline V gene lookup returns CDR1 MGHDK and CDR2 SYGVNS. Trimming took 8 bases from V and 7 from J; bases not matched to a gene: 5. The CDR3 has 14 amino acids. In nucleotides, the CDR3 is TGTGCCAGCGTTAGGACTAGCGGGAACGGGGAGCTGTTTTTT. Protein: CASVRTSGNGELFF.

V gene TRBV2 combines with J gene TRBJ1-5; TRBD1 matches 9 bases. After removal of 6 bases from V and 5 bases from J, the junction contained 11 bases not matched to a gene. Germline assignment: CDR1 SNHLY and CDR2 FYNNEI. The CDR3 consists of 16 residues. CDR3 residues: CASSPGQGEGHQPQHF. The DNA for the CDR3 is TGTGCCAGCAGCCCGGGACAGGGCGAGGGCCATCAGCCCCAGCATTTT.

The chain employs TRBV12-5 and TRBJ1-5; possibly TRBD1 for D (5 bases). Germline-derived CDR1 and CDR2 are LGHNT and FRNRAP. This CDR3 has 14 residues. V dropped 3 bases and J dropped 7 bases, with 13 bases sitting between them. CDR3 sequence reads: CASGFGAGQQPQHF. The CDR3 region has the DNA TGTGCTAGTGGTTTTGGGGCAGGACAACAGCCCCAGCATTTT.